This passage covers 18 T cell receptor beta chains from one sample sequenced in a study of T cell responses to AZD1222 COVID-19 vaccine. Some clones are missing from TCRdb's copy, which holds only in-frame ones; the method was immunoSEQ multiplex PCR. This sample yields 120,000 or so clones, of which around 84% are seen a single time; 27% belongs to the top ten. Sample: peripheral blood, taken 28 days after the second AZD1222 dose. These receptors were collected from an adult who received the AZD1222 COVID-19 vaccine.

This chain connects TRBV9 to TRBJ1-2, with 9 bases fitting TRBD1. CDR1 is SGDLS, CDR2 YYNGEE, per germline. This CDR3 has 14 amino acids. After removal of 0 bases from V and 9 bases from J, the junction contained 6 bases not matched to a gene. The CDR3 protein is CASSVVGTGSSYTF. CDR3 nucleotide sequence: TGTGCCAGCAGCGTAGTCGGGACAGGGTCTAGCTACACCTTC.

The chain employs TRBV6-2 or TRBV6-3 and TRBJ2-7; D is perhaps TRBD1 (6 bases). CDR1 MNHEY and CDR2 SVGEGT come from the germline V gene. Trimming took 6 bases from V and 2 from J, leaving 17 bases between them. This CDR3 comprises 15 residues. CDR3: CASSPYNRVPYEQYF. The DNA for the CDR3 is TGTGCCAGCAGCCCTTATAACAGGGTTCCCTACGAGCAGTACTTC.

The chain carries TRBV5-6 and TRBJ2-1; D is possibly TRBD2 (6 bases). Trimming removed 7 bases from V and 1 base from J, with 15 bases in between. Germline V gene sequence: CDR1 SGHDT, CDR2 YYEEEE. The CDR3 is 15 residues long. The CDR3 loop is CASGTGLTSYNEQFF. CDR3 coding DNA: TGTGCCAGCGGAACGGGACTGACATCCTACAATGAGCAGTTCTTC.

Here the CDR3 reads CASSWTDLPLTDTQYF. CDR3 nucleotides: TGCGCCAGCAGCTGGACAGACTTGCCCCTCACAGATACGCAGTATTTT. This chain joins TRBV5-1 and TRBJ2-3; D is perhaps TRBD1 (6 bases). Germline lookup yields CDR1 SGHRS and CDR2 YFSETQ. Trimming left V 3 bases short and J 2 bases short, with 16 bases between. The CDR3 has 16 amino acids. Based on the CDR3 plus reference TRBV5-1 and TRBJ2-3, the full variable domain is KAGVTQTPRYLIKTRGQQVTLSCSPISGHRSVSWYQQTPGQGLQFLFEYFSETQRNKGNFPGRFSGRQFSNSRSEMNVSTLELGDSALYLCASSWTDLPLTDTQYFGPGTRLTVL.

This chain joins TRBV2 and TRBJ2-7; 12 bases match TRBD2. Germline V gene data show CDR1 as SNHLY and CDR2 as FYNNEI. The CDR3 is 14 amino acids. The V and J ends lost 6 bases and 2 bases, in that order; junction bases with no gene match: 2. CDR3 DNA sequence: TGTGCCAGCAGGGCTAGCGGGGGGGCCTACGAGCAGTACTTC. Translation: CASRASGGAYEQYF.

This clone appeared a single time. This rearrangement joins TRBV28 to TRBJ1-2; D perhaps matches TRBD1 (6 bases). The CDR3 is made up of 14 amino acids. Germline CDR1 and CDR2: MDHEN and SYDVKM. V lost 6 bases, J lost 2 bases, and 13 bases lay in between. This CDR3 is CASRHLDRNYGYTF. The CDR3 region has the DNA TGTGCCAGCAGACACCTTGACAGGAACTATGGCTACACCTTC.

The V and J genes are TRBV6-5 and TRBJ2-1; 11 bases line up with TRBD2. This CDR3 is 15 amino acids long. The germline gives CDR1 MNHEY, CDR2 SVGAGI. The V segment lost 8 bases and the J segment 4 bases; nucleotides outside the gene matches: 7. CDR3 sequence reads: CASRDSGGEYNEQFF. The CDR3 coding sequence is TGTGCCAGCCGGGATAGCGGGGGGGAATACAATGAGCAGTTCTTC.

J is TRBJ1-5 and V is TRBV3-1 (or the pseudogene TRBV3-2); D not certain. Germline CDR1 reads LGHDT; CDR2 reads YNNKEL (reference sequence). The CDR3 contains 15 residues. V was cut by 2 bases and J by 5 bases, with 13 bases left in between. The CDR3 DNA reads TGTGCCAGCAGCCAATTTACTTCCCGGGATCAGCCCCAGCATTTT. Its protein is CASSQFTSRDQPQHF.

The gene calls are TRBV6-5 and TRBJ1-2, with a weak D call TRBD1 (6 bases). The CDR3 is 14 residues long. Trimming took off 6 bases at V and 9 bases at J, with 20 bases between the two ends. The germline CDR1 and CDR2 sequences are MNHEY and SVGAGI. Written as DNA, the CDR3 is TGTGCCAGCAGCAACACAGGGAAGTCCATCCGCTACACCTTC. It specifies CASSNTGKSIRYTF.

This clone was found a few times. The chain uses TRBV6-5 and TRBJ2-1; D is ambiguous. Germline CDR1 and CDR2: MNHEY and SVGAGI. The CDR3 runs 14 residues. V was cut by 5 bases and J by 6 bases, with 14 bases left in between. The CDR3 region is CASSRNQAGNEQFF. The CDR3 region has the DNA TGTGCCAGCAGTAGAAACCAAGCAGGCAATGAGCAGTTCTTC.

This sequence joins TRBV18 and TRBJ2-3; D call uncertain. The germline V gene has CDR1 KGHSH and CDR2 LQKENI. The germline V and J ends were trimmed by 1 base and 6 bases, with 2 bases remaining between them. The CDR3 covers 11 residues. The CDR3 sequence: CASSPLDTQYF. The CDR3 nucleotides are TGTGCCAGCTCACCACTCGATACGCAGTATTTT.

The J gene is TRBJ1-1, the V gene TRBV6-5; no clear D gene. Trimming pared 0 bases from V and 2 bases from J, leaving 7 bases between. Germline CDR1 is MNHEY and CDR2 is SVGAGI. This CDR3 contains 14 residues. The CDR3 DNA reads TGTGCCAGCAGTTACTCCGGAAGAAACACTGAAGCTTTCTTT. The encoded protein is CASSYSGRNTEAFF.

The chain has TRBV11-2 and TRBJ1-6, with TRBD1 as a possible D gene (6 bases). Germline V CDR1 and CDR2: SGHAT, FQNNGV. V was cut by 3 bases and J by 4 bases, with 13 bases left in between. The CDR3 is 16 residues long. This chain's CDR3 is CASSFPAGVYNSPLHF. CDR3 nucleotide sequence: TGTGCCAGCAGCTTTCCGGCAGGGGTTTATAATTCACCCCTCCACTTT.

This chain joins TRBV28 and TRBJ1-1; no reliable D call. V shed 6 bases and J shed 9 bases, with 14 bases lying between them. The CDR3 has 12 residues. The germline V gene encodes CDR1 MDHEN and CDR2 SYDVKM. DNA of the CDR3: TGTGCCAGCAGGGCCCTTGGGGAGAAAGCTTTCTTT. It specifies CASRALGEKAFF.

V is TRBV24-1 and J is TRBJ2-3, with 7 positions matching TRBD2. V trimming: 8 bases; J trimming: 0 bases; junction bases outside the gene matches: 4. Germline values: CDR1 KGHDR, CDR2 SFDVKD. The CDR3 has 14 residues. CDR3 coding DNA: TGTGCCACCACGAGCGGGGAGAGCACAGATACGCAGTATTTT. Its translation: CATTSGESTDTQYF.

The DNA of the CDR3 is TGTGCCAGCAGCCCCAGGACAGGGGCGAGCGGTGAGCAGTTCTTC. It yields the protein CASSPRTGASGEQFF. The chain couples TRBV4-2 to TRBJ2-1, with 9 bases aligning to TRBD1. In germline, CDR1 is LGHNA, CDR2 YNFKEQ. CDR3 size: 15 residues. V dropped 4 bases and J dropped 9; count of bases not matched to a gene: 10.

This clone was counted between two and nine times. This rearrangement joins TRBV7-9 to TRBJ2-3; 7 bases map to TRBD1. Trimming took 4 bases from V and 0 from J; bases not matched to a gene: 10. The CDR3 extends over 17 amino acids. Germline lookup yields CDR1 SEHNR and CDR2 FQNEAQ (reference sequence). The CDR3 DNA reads TGTGCCAGCAGCTCCCCCCTAGGGGGCCCTAGCACAGATACGCAGTATTTT. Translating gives CASSSPLGGPSTDTQYF.

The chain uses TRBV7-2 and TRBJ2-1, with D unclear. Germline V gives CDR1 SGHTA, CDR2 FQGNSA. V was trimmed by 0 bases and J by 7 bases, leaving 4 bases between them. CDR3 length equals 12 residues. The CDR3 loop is CASSLAVNEQFF. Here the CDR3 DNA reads TGTGCCAGCAGCTTAGCAGTAAATGAGCAGTTCTTC. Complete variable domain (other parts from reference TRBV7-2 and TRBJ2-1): GAGVSQSPSNKVTEKGKDVELRCDPISGHTALYWYRQSLGQGLEFLIYFQGNSAPDKSGLPSDRFSAERTGGSVSTLTIQRTQQEDSAVYLCASSLAVNEQFFGPGTRLTVL.